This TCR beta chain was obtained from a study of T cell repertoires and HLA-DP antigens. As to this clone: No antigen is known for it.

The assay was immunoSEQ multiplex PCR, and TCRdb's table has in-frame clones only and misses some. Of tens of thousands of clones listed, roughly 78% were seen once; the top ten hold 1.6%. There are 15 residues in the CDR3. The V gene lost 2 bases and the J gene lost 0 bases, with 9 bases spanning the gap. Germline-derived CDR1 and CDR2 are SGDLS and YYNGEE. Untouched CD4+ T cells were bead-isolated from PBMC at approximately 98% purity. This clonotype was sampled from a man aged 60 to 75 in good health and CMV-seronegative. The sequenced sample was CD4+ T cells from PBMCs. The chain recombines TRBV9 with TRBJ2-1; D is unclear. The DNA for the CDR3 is TGTGCCAGCAGCGTCGCACCTCGCTCCTACAATGAGCAGTTCTTC. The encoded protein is CASSVAPRSYNEQFF.